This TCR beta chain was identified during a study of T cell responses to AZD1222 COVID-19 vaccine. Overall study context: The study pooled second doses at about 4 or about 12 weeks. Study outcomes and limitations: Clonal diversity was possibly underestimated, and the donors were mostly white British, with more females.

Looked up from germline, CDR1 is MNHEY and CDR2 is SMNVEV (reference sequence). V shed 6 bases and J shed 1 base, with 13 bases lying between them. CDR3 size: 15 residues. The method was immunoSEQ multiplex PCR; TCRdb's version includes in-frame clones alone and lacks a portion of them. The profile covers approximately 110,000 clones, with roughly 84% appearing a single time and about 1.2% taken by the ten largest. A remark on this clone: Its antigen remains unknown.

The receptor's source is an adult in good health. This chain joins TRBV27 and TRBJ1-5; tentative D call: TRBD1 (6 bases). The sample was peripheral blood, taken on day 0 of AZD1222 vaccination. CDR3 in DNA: TGTGCCAGCAGGAAACAGGGAGGGAGCAATCAGCCCCAGCATTTT. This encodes CASRKQGGSNQPQHF.